This TCR beta chain was documented in a study of CD8+CD57+ T cells in acquired aplastic anemia. Study-level findings and limits: The CD8+ Simpson's diversity of patients and controls was not significantly different. Patients shared around 30 CD8+ CDR3 sequences with controls.

With respect to this clonotype: What it recognizes is unknown.

Patients selected for sequencing had displayed CD8+CD57+ cell expansion by flow cytometry. A severe acquired aplastic anemia diagnosis applied to all patients. Patients had not yet gotten any therapy when their blood was taken for sampling. Both TCR beta VDJ combination and CDR3 sequence profiling were carried out. Genomic DNA was the template for this profiling. TCRdb passed the reads through MiXCR, listing each CDR3 protein once. The table has just over 450,000 distinct CDR3 sequences, 25% to 40% seen once. V shed 0 bases and J shed 5 bases, with 18 bases lying between them. Germline loops: CDR1 LGHDT, CDR2 YNNKEL (reference sequence). The CDR3 has 17 residues.

Sequenced material: sorted CD4+, CD8+, or CD8+CD57+ T cells (not recorded which) from PBMCs. V and J are TRBV3-1 and TRBJ2-3, with D perhaps matching TRBD2 (6 bases). The sequence derives from a human donor with aplastic anemia. CDR3 residues: CASSQEGRLAFKDTQYF. CDR3 nucleotide sequence: TGTGCCAGCAGCCAAGAAGGAAGGCTAGCGTTCAAAGATACGCAGTATTTT.